Listed below are T cell receptor beta chains from one sample, sequenced in a study of control samples from healthy donors and cancer patients. Some clones are missing from TCRdb's copy, which holds only in-frame ones; the method was immunoSEQ multiplex PCR. The sample lists 65,000 to 100,000 clones; roughly 89% were seen once. Sample: blood. These receptors all stem from a man aged 45 to 65 in good health. The CDR3 runs from the conserved cysteine through the conserved F or W. The D gene is left open where the match is weak.

d_call j_call v_call cdr3_nt cdr3_aa
TRBD1 TRBJ1-4 TRBV5-4 TGTGCCAGCAGTGGACAGGGGAATGAAAAACTGTTTTTT CASSGQGNEKLFF
- TRBJ2-3 TRBV5-6 TGTGCCAGCAGCTTGTTTTCTGGGCAGTATTTT CASSLFSGQYF
- TRBJ2-3 TRBV5-6 TGTGCCAGCAGCTTCAGGGCTAGCACAGATACGCAGTATTTT CASSFRASTDTQYF
- TRBJ1-1 TRBV12-5 TGTGCTAGTGCCCTGAACACTGAAGCTTTCTTT CASALNTEAFF
- TRBJ1-1 TRBV4-3 TGCGCCAGCAGGGGGGGGGTTGAAGCTTTCTTT CASRGGVEAFF
- TRBJ1-1 TRBV24-1 TGTGCCACCAAAAACAGGGAAAACACTGAAGCTTTCTTT CATKNRENTEAFF
TRBD1 TRBJ1-4 TRBV5-6 TGTGCCAGCAGCCCCCCTCCCGACAGGGGATATGAAAAACTGTTTTTT CASSPPPDRGYEKLFF
- TRBJ1-6 TRBV6-2/TRBV6-3 TGTGCCAGCAGTTATTTGAATTCACCCCTCCACTTT CASSYLNSPLHF
TRBD1 TRBJ2-4 TRBV29-1 TGCAGCGTTGCCATGGGACAGGGGGAAAACATTCAGTACTTC CSVAMGQGENIQYF
- TRBJ2-5 TRBV12-3/TRBV12-4 TGTGCCAGCAGTTTAAAAGAAACCCAGTACTTC CASSLKETQYF
TRBD1 TRBJ1-5 TRBV10-2 TGCGCCAGCAGTAAAGGAGGACAGGGGGCGGATCAGCCCCAGCATTTT CASSKGGQGADQPQHF
- TRBJ1-1 TRBV7-8 TGTGCCAGCAGCTTGACAGGTCGGAACACTGAAGCTTTCTTT CASSLTGRNTEAFF
TRBD2 TRBJ2-7 TRBV19 TGTGCCAGTAGTATAGATACTAGCGGCGAGCAGTACTTC CASSIDTSGEQYF
- TRBJ1-1 TRBV11-2 TGTGCCAGCAGCTTAGACGGAGCCTACACTGAAGCTTTCTTT CASSLDGAYTEAFF
TRBD1 TRBJ1-1 TRBV7-2 TGTGCCAGCAGCTTGAGACAGGGTAGTTTGTCTGAAGCTTTCTTT CASSLRQGSLSEAFF